This TCR beta chain appears in the sequencing data of a study of a mutant IDH1 vaccine in newly diagnosed glioma. Looking at the study overall: Patients got radiotherapy, temozolomide, or both beforehand, and most got both.

Assay used: immunoSEQ multiplex PCR; TCRdb lists only in-frame clones, some missing. The table has around 94,000 clones, roughly 89% seen once; the top ten hold around 0.77%. The sample's time point: week 47, end of study. Doses of 300 ug of mutant IDH1 20-mer peptide were given with topical imiquimod. In weeks 1, 3, 5, 7, 11, 15, 19 and 23, patients were immunized, eight times in all. J was trimmed by 6 bases and V by 10 bases; bases with no gene match: 14. The CDR3 covers 14 residues. Germline V lookup: CDR1 ENHRY, CDR2 SYGVKD. Concerning this clone itself: What it binds is unknown.

This receptor was identified in a woman between 50 and 59 years old with glioma. This chain connects TRBV10-3 to TRBJ2-7; 8 nucleotides match TRBD1. This sample comprised PBMCs, obtained from a glioma patient whose treatment included an IDH1 peptide vaccine. CDR3 nucleotides: TGTGCCACCGCACCGGGACAGGCAACCCTCGAGCAGTACTTC. This encodes CATAPGQATLEQYF.